This T cell receptor beta chain was sequenced for a study of T cells in tumors after PD-1 blockade. Findings and caveats of the study: Blood contained about 42% of the tumor's TCR clonotypes.

With regard to this clone: As yet, its antigen is unknown.

Measured with immunoSEQ multiplex PCR; TCRdb has only the in-frame clones, and not every one. Here the sample spans more than 40,000 clones, roughly three quarters being singletons. The germline V gene has CDR1 MNHEY and CDR2 SVGAGI. The CDR3 has 16 amino acids. The V and J ends lost 0 bases and 3 bases, in that order; junction bases with no gene match: 1. Here the sequenced sample was PBMCs, taken before anti-PD-1 therapy. This clonotype originated in a human donor with advanced basal cell or squamous cell carcinoma (not recorded which). The chain has TRBV6-5 and TRBJ2-3; 12 nucleotides agree with TRBD2. The CDR3 here is CASSYSGTSGTDTQYF. The CDR3 bases are TGTGCCAGCAGTTACTCTGGGACTAGCGGGACAGATACGCAGTATTTT.